This TCR beta chain was found in a study of vaccination effects on CD4 cells after COVID-19. Study information: Each participant was given two doses of one vaccine (BNT162b2 or mRNA-1273). Study-wide results and caveats: Nearly all vaccine-induced clones in healthy recipients recognized only SARS-CoV-2. Clonal contraction was marked in infection- and vaccine-induced clones late after vaccination.

The CDR3 runs 17 residues. On this clone: The antigen is not known.

Clones were sequenced by immunoSEQ multiplex PCR, and TCRdb holds only the in-frame ones, with some missing. The sample has about 22,000 clones, around 70% seen once. Within the ViraFEST assay, antigen-specific CD4+ T cells underwent expansion with viral peptide pools prior to sequencing. Subsequent to a culture period of roughly 11 days, CD4+ T cells were isolated. A half-volume exchange with IL-2 medium occurred on days 3 and 7. This clonotype originated in a human donor who received a COVID-19 vaccine. This sequence joins TRBV21-1 and TRBJ2-6; the table's D call of TRBD1 was not tested on the DNA. TRBV21-1 is deemed a pseudogene. Sample: CD4+ T cells from PBMCs cultured with HCoV-229E spike peptides, taken before COVID-19 vaccination. CDR3 sequence: CASSKLTGEERANVLTF. The CDR3 DNA sequence: TGTGCCAGCAGCAAACTCACAGGGGAGGAGAGGGCCAACGTCCTGACTTTC.